One sample yielded the 20 T cell receptor beta chains listed below, sequenced in a study of T cell responses to AZD1222 COVID-19 vaccine. Libraries were prepared by immunoSEQ multiplex PCR; TCRdb keeps only in-frame clonotypes and omits some of them. The sample shows approximately 83,000 clones, 80% to 95% of them seen only once. Sample: peripheral blood, taken on day 0 of MenACWY control vaccination. The receptors stem from an adult in good health.

This clone showed up just once. The V gene is TRBV9, the J gene TRBJ1-2; 10 bases match TRBD1. V trimming: 4 bases; J trimming: 3 bases; junction bases outside the gene matches: 6. From germline, CDR1 is SGDLS and CDR2 YYNGEE. The CDR3 loop spans 15 amino acids. DNA for the CDR3: TGTGCCAGCAGCCCCCGGGACAGGGGATACTATGGCTACACCTTC. Protein sequence: CASSPRDRGYYGYTF.

This clone occurred once. The rearrangement links TRBV7-9 to TRBJ1-6; D ambiguous. The CDR3 length is 16 residues. Germline CDR1 and CDR2: SEHNR and FQNEAQ (reference sequence). The V end was cut by 5 bases, the J end by 6 bases, with 17 bases between. The CDR3 DNA sequence: TGTGCCAGCAGCCGCGCCGGGAACGGACGTAATTCACCCCTCCACTTT. Amino acid sequence: CASSRAGNGRNSPLHF.

The chain carries TRBV7-8 and TRBJ1-5; D is uncertain. CDR3 length: 17 residues. Germline lookup yields CDR1 SGHVS and CDR2 FQNEAQ. Trimming pared 1 base from V and 4 bases from J, leaving 17 bases between. CDR3 nucleotides: TGTGCCAGCAGCTTAGATGTGCTGAGATCCATAAATCAGCCCCAGCATTTT. Translating it yields CASSLDVLRSINQPQHF.

The chain joins TRBV27 to TRBJ1-6; D not certain. Trimming removed 7 bases from V and 4 bases from J, with 11 bases in between. Germline V lookup: CDR1 MNHEY, CDR2 SMNVEV (reference sequence). The CDR3 runs to 14 residues. CDR3 amino acids: CASTTRQYNSPLHF. In nucleotides, the CDR3 is TGTGCCAGCACGACCCGCCAATATAATTCACCCCTCCACTTT.

V is TRBV15 and J is TRBJ2-3; TRBD2 agrees at 8 bases. Germline lookup yields CDR1 LNHNV and CDR2 YYDKDF (reference sequence). The CDR3 is 20 residues long. J lost 3 bases, V lost 4 bases, and 21 bases had no gene match. The CDR3 spells CATSKGRGAGVNLGTDTQYF. DNA for the CDR3: TGTGCCACCAGCAAGGGCCGGGGAGCGGGAGTAAATTTGGGGACAGATACGCAGTATTTT.

The rearrangement links TRBV5-6 to TRBJ1-3; 7 bases fit TRBD1. Losses at the gene ends were 4 bases for V and 4 bases for J; bases not matched to a gene: 5. Germline-derived CDR1 and CDR2 are SGHDT and YYEEEE. The CDR3 runs 14 residues. The CDR3 spells CASSRQGAGNTIYF. The CDR3 nucleotides are TGTGCCAGCAGCCGACAGGGTGCCGGAAACACCATATATTTT. The full variable domain, rest sourced from reference TRBV5-6 and TRBJ1-3, is DAGVTQSPTHLIKTRGQQVTLRCSPKSGHDTVSWYQQALGQGPQFIFQYYEEEERQRGNFPDRFSGHQFPNYSSELNVNALLLGDSALYLCASSRQGAGNTIYFGEGSWLTVV.

The chain couples TRBV3-1 (or the pseudogene TRBV3-2) to TRBJ2-3; 7 nucleotides agree with TRBD2. The CDR3 is made up of 15 amino acids. J gave up 3 bases and V 1 base, and 4 bases lay outside the gene matches. Looked up from germline, CDR1 is LGHDT and CDR2 is YNNKEL (reference sequence). CDR3 protein: CASSQVLLATDTQYF. The CDR3 nucleotides read TGTGCCAGCAGCCAAGTATTACTAGCGACAGATACGCAGTATTTT.

The chain uses TRBV27 and TRBJ2-7; a possible D gene is TRBD1 (6 bases). CDR3 length: 13 amino acids. Trimming pared 5 bases from V and 3 bases from J, leaving 11 bases between. CDR1 MNHEY and CDR2 SMNVEV come from the germline V gene (reference sequence). This CDR3 is CASSQGYGYEQYF. The CDR3 region has the DNA TGTGCCAGCAGTCAGGGGTATGGCTACGAGCAGTACTTC.

This clone was detected a few times. The CDR3 DNA sequence: TGTGCCAGCAGGGAACAGGGGGGAACTGAAGCTTTCTTT. Protein: CASREQGGTEAFF. The chain uses TRBV2 and TRBJ1-1; the match to TRBD1 covers 8 bases. Germline CDR1 is SNHLY and CDR2 is FYNNEI. The CDR3 covers 13 residues. The J segment lost 5 bases and the V segment lost 6 bases, leaving 5 bases of the junction unmatched.

The chain links TRBV27 to TRBJ2-1; TRBD2 aligns across 8 bases. In germline, CDR1 is MNHEY, CDR2 SMNVEV (reference sequence). The CDR3 has 14 amino acids. V gave up 11 bases and J gave up 4 bases; unmatched junction bases: 10. DNA for the CDR3: TGTGCCGCTCGGGGGGGAGGCGTATACAATGAGCAGTTCTTC. Amino acids: CAARGGGVYNEQFF.

The V gene is TRBV5-1, the J gene TRBJ2-1, with D perhaps TRBD2 (5 bases). The CDR3 is 13 residues long. The V and J ends lost 4 bases and 7 bases respectively, with 12 bases between them. Germline assignment: CDR1 SGHRS and CDR2 YFSETQ. The DNA of the CDR3 is TGCGCCAGCAGCACCACTAGTCAGAATGAGCAGTTCTTC. Translating it yields CASSTTSQNEQFF.

CDR3 amino acids: CASRGDRVNTEAFF. The CDR3 DNA is TGCGCCAGCAGAGGGGACAGGGTGAACACTGAAGCTTTCTTT. V and J are TRBV10-1 and TRBJ1-1; 9 bases are a match to TRBD1. This CDR3 has 14 residues. CDR1 is WNHNN, CDR2 SYGVQD, per germline (reference sequence). V lost 6 bases and J lost 0; bases outside the gene matches: 2.

The gene calls are TRBV27 and TRBJ2-7, with 9 nucleotides matching TRBD1. The CDR3 has 13 amino acids. The germline gives CDR1 MNHEY, CDR2 SMNVEV (reference sequence). After removal of 7 bases from V and 4 bases from J, the junction contained 5 bases not matched to a gene. DNA for the CDR3: TGTGCCAGCATGCTTGGGACAGGGTACGAGCAGTACTTC. Translated, it gives CASMLGTGYEQYF.

The chain carries TRBV28 and TRBJ2-7; 7 nucleotides match TRBD2. Germline CDR1 reads MDHEN; CDR2 reads SYDVKM. V was clipped by 5 bases and J by 4 bases; unmatched bases: 8. The CDR3 is made up of 14 amino acids. The CDR3 reads CASSVFGGGYEQYF. CDR3 DNA sequence: TGTGCCAGCAGTGTCTTTGGGGGAGGGTACGAGCAGTACTTC.

The chain combines TRBV5-4 with TRBJ2-1, with unresolved D. CDR3 size: 14 residues. Germline CDR1 reads SGHNT; CDR2 reads YYREEE (reference sequence). V was trimmed by 2 bases and J by 4 bases, leaving 10 bases between them. The CDR3 DNA is TGTGCCAGCAGCTTCGTGGGCGGATACAATGAGCAGTTCTTC. Amino acid sequence: CASSFVGGYNEQFF.

The rearrangement joins TRBV7-2 to TRBJ2-1; TRBD2 agrees at 7 bases. The CDR3 length is 17 residues. CDR1 is SGHTA, CDR2 FQGNSA, per germline. V shed 2 bases and J 3 bases; nucleotides not matched to a gene: 10. The CDR3 reads CASSLQLAELGYNEQFF. CDR3 nucleotides: TGTGCCAGCAGCTTACAGCTAGCGGAGCTCGGCTACAATGAGCAGTTCTTC.

The rearrangement links TRBV7-2 to TRBJ2-7; TRBD2 aligns across 8 bases. The CDR3 length is 16 residues. Trimming took 4 bases from V and 5 from J; bases not matched to a gene: 13. The V gene's germline CDR1 is SGHTA and CDR2 FQGNSA. CDR3: CASSSPSGRGLHEQYF. In nucleotides, the CDR3 is TGTGCCAGCAGCTCCCCAAGCGGGAGAGGTTTACACGAGCAGTACTTC.

The chain is built from TRBV5-1 and TRBJ1-2; 10 bases align to TRBD1. The germline gives CDR1 SGHRS, CDR2 YFSETQ. The CDR3 length is 13 residues. V shed 3 bases and J 7 bases; nucleotides not matched to a gene: 3. The CDR3 loop reads CASSWGQGTGYTF. The CDR3 DNA is TGCGCCAGCAGCTGGGGACAGGGGACTGGCTACACCTTC.

The chain joins TRBV27 to TRBJ1-1, with D possibly TRBD1 on 5 matching bases. Germline CDR1 reads MNHEY; CDR2 reads SMNVEV (reference sequence). This CDR3 is built from 14 residues. V was trimmed by 7 bases and J by 4 bases, leaving 16 bases between them. The CDR3 region is CASNTHLGGTEAFF. For the CDR3, the DNA is TGTGCCAGCAATACCCACCTGGGGGGCACTGAAGCTTTCTTT.

The chain carries TRBV7-9 and TRBJ1-2; 7 bases are shared with TRBD1. This CDR3 has 14 amino acids. With V trimmed by 7 bases and J by 3 bases, 8 bases remained unmatched. Per germline, CDR1 SEHNR and CDR2 FQNEAQ (reference sequence). In DNA form, the CDR3 reads TGTGCCAGCAACCCGACAGGGCCCTACTATGGCTACACCTTC. It is translated as CASNPTGPYYGYTF.